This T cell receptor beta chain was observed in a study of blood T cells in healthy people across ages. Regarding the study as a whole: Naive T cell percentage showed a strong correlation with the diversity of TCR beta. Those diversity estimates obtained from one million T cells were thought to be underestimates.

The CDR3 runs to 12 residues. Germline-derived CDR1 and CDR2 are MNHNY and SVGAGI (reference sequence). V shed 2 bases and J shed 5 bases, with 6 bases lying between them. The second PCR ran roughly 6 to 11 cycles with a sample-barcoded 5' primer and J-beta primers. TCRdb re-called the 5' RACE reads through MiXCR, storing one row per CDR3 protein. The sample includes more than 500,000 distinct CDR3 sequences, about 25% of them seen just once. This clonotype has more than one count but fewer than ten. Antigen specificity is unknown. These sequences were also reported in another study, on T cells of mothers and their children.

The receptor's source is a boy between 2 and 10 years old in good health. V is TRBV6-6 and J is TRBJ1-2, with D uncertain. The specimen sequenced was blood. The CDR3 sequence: CASSYGIYGYTF. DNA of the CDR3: TGTGCCAGCAGTTACGGCATATATGGCTACACCTTC.